This TCR beta chain was identified during a study of T cells in Graves' hyperthyroidism and ophthalmopathy. Uncontrolled infection, other autoimmune disease, pregnancy or lactation excluded patients. Used for diagnoses were clinical symptoms, serum thyroxine and TRAb, thyroid ultrasound and orbital computed tomography. What was amplified from RNA transcripts were TCR beta CDR3 regions. An initial round of RT-PCR targeting the TCR CDR3 relied on the HTBI primer set. Using its own MiXCR run on the multiplex PCR reads, TCRdb lists one record per CDR3 protein. The sample lists 500,000 to 600,000 distinct CDR3 sequences; under 60% were seen once. Notes on this clonotype: What it binds is unknown.

CDR1 is ENHRY and CDR2 is SYGVKD in the germline V gene. The CDR3 is made up of 16 amino acids. Between the trimmed V and J ends, which lost 10 bases and 5 bases, there was a span of 24 bases. The study's findings and limits: Separation of ophthalmopathy from stable hyperthyroidism was achieved by a 13 V-J model. The majority of expanded thyroid clonotypes above 0.001 also appeared in blood.

This chain joins TRBV10-3 and TRBJ1-5; no reliable D call. This receptor was taken from an adult woman with Graves' disease, either hyperthyroidism or ophthalmopathy (not recorded which). The sequenced sample consisted of peripheral blood or thyroid tissue (not recorded which). The CDR3 DNA sequence: TGTGCCACCAGAGAAGGTGGCAGGACCGCACATCAGCCCCAGCATTTT. Protein product: CATREGGRTAHQPQHF.